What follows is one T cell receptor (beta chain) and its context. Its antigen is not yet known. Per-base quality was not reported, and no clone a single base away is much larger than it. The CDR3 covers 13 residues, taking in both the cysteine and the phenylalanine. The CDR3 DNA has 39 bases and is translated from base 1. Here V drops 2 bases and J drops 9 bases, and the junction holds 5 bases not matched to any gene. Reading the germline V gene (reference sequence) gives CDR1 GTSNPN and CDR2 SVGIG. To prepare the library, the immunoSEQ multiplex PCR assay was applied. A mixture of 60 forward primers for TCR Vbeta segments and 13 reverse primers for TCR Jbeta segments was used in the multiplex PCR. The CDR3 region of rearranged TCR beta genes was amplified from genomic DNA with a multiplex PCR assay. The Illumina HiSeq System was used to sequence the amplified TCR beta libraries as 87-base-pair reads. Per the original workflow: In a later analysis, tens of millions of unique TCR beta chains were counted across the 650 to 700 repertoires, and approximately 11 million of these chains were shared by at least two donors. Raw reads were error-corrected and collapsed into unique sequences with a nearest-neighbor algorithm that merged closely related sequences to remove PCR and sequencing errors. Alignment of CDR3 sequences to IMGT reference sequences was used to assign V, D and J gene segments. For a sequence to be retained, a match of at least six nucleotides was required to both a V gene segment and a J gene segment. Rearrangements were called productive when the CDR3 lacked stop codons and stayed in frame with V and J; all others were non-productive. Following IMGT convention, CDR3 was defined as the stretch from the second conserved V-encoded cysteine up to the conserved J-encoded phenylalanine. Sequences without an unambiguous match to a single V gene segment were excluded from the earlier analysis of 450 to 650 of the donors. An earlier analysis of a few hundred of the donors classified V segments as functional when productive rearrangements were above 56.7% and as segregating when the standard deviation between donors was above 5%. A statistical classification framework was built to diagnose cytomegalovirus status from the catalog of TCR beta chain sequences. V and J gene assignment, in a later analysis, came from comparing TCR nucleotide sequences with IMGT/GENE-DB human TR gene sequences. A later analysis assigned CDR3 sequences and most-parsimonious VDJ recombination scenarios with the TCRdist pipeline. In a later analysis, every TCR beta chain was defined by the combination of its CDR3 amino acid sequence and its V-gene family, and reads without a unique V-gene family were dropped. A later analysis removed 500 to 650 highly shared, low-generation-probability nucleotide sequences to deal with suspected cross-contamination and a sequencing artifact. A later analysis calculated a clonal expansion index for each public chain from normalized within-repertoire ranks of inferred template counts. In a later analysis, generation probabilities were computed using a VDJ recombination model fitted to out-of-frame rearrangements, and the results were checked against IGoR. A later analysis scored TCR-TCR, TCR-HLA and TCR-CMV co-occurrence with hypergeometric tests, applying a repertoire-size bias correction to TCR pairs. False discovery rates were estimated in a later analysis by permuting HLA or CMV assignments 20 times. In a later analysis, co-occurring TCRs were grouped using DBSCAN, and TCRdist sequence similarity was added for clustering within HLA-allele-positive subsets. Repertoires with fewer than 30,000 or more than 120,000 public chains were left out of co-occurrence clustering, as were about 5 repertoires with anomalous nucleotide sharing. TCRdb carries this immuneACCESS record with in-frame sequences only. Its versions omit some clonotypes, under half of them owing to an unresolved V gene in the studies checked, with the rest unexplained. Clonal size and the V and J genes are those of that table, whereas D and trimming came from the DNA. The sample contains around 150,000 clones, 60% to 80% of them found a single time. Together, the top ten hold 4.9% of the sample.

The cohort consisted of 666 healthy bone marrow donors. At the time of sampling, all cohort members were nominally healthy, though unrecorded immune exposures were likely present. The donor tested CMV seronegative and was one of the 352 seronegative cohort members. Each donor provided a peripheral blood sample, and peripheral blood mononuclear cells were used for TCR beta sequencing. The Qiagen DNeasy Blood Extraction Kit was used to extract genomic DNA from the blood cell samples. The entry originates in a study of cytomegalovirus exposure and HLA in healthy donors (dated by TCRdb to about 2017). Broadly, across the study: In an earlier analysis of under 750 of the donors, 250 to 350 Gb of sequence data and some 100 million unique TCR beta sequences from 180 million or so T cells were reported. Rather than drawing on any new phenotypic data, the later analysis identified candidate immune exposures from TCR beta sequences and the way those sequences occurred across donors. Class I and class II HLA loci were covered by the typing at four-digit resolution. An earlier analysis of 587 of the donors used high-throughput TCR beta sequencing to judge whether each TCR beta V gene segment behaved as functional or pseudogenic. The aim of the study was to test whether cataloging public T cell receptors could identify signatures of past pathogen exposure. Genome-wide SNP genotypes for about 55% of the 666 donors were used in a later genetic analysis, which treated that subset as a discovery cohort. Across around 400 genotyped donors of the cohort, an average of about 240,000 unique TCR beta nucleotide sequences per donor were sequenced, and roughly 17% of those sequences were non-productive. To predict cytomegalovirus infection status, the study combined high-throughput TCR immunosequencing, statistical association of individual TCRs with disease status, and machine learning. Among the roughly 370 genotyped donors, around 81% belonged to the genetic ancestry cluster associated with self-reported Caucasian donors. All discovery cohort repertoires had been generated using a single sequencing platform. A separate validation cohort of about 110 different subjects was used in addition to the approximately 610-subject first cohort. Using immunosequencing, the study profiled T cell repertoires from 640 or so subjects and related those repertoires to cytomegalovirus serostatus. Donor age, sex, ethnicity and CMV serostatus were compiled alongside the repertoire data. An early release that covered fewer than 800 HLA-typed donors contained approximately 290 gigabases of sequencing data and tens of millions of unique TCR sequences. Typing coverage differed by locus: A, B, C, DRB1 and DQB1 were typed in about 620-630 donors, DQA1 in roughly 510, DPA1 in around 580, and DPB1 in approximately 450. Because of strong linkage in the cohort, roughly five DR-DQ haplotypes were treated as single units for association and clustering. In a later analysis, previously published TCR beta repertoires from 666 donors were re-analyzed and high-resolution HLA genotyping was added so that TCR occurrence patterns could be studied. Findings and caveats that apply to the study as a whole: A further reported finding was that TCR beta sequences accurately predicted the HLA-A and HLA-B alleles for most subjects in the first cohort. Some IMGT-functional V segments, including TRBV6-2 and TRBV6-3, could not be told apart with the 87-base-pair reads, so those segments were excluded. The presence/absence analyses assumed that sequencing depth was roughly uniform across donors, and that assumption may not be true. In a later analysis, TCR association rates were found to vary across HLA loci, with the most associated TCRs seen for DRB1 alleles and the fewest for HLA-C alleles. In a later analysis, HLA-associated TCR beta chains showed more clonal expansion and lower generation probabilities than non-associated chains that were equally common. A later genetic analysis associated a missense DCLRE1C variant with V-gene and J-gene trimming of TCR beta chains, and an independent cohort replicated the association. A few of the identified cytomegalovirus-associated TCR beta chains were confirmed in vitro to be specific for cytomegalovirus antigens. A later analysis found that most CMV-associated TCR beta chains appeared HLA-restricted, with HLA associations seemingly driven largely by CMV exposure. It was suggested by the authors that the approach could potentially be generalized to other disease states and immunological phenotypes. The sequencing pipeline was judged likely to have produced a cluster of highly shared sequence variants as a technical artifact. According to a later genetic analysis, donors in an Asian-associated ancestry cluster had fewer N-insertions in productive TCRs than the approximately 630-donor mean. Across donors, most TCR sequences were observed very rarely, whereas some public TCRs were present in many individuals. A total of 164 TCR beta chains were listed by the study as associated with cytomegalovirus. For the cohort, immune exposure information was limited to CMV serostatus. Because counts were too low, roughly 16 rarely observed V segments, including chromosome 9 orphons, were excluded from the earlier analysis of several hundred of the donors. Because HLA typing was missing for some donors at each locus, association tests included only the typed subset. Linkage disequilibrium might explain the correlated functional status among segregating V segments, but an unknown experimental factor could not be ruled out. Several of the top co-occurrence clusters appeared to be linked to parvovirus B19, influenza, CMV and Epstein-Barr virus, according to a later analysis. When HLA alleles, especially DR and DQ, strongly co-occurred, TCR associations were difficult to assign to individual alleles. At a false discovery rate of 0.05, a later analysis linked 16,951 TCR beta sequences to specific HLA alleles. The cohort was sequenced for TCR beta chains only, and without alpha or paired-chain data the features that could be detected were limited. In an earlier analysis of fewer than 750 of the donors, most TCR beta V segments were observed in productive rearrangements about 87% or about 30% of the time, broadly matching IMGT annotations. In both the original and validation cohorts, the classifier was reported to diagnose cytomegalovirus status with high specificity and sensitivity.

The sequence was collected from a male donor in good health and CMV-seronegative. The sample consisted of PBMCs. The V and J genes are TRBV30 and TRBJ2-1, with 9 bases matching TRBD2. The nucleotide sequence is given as TGTGCCTGGAGTAGTCTAGCGGGAAGTGAGCAGTTCTTC. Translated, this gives CAWSSLAGSEQFF.